The 28 T cell receptor beta chains below come from one sample, sequenced in a study of cytomegalovirus exposure and HLA in healthy donors. With 60 Vbeta and 13 Jbeta primers, the PCR was carried out. Sequenced by immunoSEQ multiplex PCR; TCRdb stores in-frame clones only, minus some. This sample has around 67,000 clones, with 70% to 75% found just once. The sequenced sample consisted of PBMCs. Receptors were obtained from a woman aged 25 to 39 in good health and CMV-seropositive.

The chain has TRBV7-2 and TRBJ2-7, with 8 positions matching TRBD1. This CDR3 is 14 amino acids long. The germline V gene has CDR1 SGHTA and CDR2 FQGNSA. V lost 7 bases and J lost 7; bases outside the gene matches: 12. Written as DNA, the CDR3 is TGTGCCAGCACGTCAGGACAGGGCCTGCGGGAGCAGTACTTC. Translated: CASTSGQGLREQYF. Full variable domain (missing parts from reference TRBV7-2 and TRBJ2-7): GAGVSQSPSNKVTEKGKDVELRCDPISGHTALYWYRQSLGQGLEFLIYFQGNSAPDKSGLPSDRFSAERTGGSVSTLTIQRTQQEDSAVYLCASTSGQGLREQYFGPGTRLTVT.

V usage is TRBV9 and J usage is TRBJ1-1; 7 bases map to TRBD1. The CDR3 covers 14 residues. The germline V gene has CDR1 SGDLS and CDR2 YYNGEE. The trim removed 2 bases at V and 6 bases at J, leaving 7 bases unmatched. CDR3 amino acids: CASSVTGEAPEAFF. The CDR3 DNA follows: TGTGCCAGCAGCGTTACAGGGGAGGCCCCTGAAGCTTTCTTT.

The gene calls are TRBV28 and TRBJ1-2; 7 nucleotides line up with TRBD1. V lost 2 bases and J lost 7; bases outside the gene matches: 4. Germline loops: CDR1 MDHEN, CDR2 SYDVKM. The CDR3 extends over 13 amino acids. In DNA form, the CDR3 reads TGTGCCAGCAGTTTAGGGACAGCGATTGGCTACACCTTC. Translation: CASSLGTAIGYTF.

The V call is TRBV11-2, the J call TRBJ1-1; 8 bases line up with TRBD1. Germline CDR1 is SGHAT and CDR2 is FQNNGV. The CDR3 runs to 15 residues. The junction had 5 bases not matched to a gene; V was cut back by 4 bases and J by 1 base. The CDR3 DNA reads TGTGCCAGCAGCTCCCGACAGGGGCAGAACACTGAAGCTTTCTTT. Translation gives CASSSRQGQNTEAFF.

The V gene is TRBV6-6, the J gene TRBJ2-1; 8 nucleotides match TRBD2. Germline assignment: CDR1 MNHNY and CDR2 SVGAGI (reference sequence). CDR3 length: 16 residues. The junction had 3 bases not matched to a gene; V was cut back by 2 bases and J by 0 bases. The CDR3: CASSYESGSSYNEQFF. The CDR3 DNA follows: TGTGCCAGCAGTTACGAGAGCGGGAGCTCCTACAATGAGCAGTTCTTC.

On this clone: The junction differs from germline at one of its ends, possibly a read error. The CDR3: CASSQDYDEQFF. As DNA, the CDR3 is TGCGCCAGCAGCCAAGACTACGATGAGCAGTTCTTC. V usage is TRBV4-1 and J usage is TRBJ2-1; unclear D gene. This CDR3 is built from 12 residues. The germline V gene has CDR1 MGHRA and CDR2 YSYEKL.

The chain links TRBV6-5 to TRBJ2-1, with D possibly matching TRBD1 (6 bases). This CDR3 is 15 amino acids long. The ends were cut back, 2 bases at V and 6 bases at J, with 14 bases in the middle. Germline CDR1 reads MNHEY; CDR2 reads SVGAGI. The CDR3 coding sequence is TGTGCCAGCAGTTACGGGGCAGGGGTAGTCAATGAGCAGTTCTTC. Translating gives CASSYGAGVVNEQFF.

The chain is built from TRBV4-1 and TRBJ2-1; 11 bases are a match to TRBD2. V shed 2 bases and J 8 bases; nucleotides not matched to a gene: 5. The germline gives CDR1 MGHRA, CDR2 YSYEKL. CDR3 length: 15 residues. The CDR3 region is CASSQTLAGADEQFF. The CDR3 DNA follows: TGCGCCAGCAGCCAAACACTAGCGGGGGCGGATGAGCAGTTCTTC.

CDR3 bases: TGCGCCAGCAGCCCCGGACTCATTCGGAACACTGAAGCTTTCTTT. Protein product: CASSPGLIRNTEAFF. The V and J genes are TRBV4-1 and TRBJ1-1; D remains unclear. Between the trimmed V and J ends, which lost 4 bases and 1 base, there was a span of 13 bases. This CDR3 contains 15 residues. Germline V CDR1 and CDR2: MGHRA, YSYEKL.

CDR3 sequence (DNA): TGTGCCAGCAGCCCCGACGTCGGCAGGGCTGACTATGGCTACACCTTC. This gives the protein CASSPDVGRADYGYTF. The V and J genes are TRBV5-4 and TRBJ1-2, with D perhaps TRBD1 (5 bases). CDR3 length: 16 residues. V lost 4 bases and J 3 bases, leaving 19 bases between the germline ends. CDR1 SGHNT and CDR2 YYREEE come from the germline V gene (reference sequence).

The chain couples TRBV7-6 to TRBJ2-2; possibly TRBD2 for D (5 bases). Per the germline V gene, CDR1 is SGHVS and CDR2 is FNYEAQ. Deletions cut 3 bases from V and 5 bases from J, with 7 bases between. The length of the CDR3 is 13 residues. CDR3 sequence: CASSFPGTGELFF. The CDR3 nucleotides are TGTGCCAGCAGCTTCCCGGGGACCGGGGAGCTGTTTTTT.

V and J are TRBV7-2 and TRBJ2-1, with TRBD2 identical over 10 bases. Germline V CDR1 and CDR2: SGHTA, FQGNSA. The CDR3 extends over 15 amino acids. With V trimmed by 3 bases and J by 7 bases, 6 bases remained unmatched. The CDR3 DNA follows: TGTGCCAGCAGCTTTTCTAGCGGGAGATCGAATGAGCAGTTCTTC. Residues: CASSFSSGRSNEQFF.

V gene TRBV2 combines with J gene TRBJ1-2; 7 bases are shared with TRBD1. The junction had 4 bases not matched to a gene; V was cut back by 0 bases and J by 6 bases. The CDR3 sequence is 14 residues long. Germline loops: CDR1 SNHLY, CDR2 FYNNEI. Here the CDR3 reads CASSEALTGDGYTF. Here the CDR3 DNA reads TGTGCCAGCAGTGAAGCGCTTACAGGGGATGGCTACACCTTC.

The chain uses TRBV5-1 and TRBJ1-2; TRBD1 matches at 8 bases. Germline trimming cut 0 bases from V and 4 bases from J; bases unmatched to any gene: 2. The germline V gene encodes CDR1 SGHRS and CDR2 YFSETQ. CDR3 length: 14 residues. The CDR3 reads CASSLGQGSYGYTF. CDR3 coding DNA: TGCGCCAGCAGCTTGGGACAGGGGAGCTATGGCTACACCTTC.

V gene TRBV7-9 combines with J gene TRBJ1-1, with D tentatively TRBD1 (6 bases). V lost 5 bases, J lost 5 bases, and 12 bases lay in between. This CDR3 is built from 13 residues. Germline V gene data show CDR1 as SEHNR and CDR2 as FQNEAQ (reference sequence). The CDR3 nucleotides read TGTGCCAGCAGCCCCAGGGGTCGGACTGAAGCTTTCTTT. It yields the protein CASSPRGRTEAFF.

This chain joins TRBV13 and TRBJ1-4, with TRBD1 as a possible D gene (5 bases). Germline V gene sequence: CDR1 PRHDT, CDR2 FYEKMQ (reference sequence). The CDR3 sequence is 14 residues long. V dropped 5 bases and J dropped 7 bases, with 14 bases sitting between them. The CDR3 DNA reads TGTGCCAGCAGCCCCGGGACTATGGGTGAAAAACTGTTTTTT. It specifies CASSPGTMGEKLFF.

V is TRBV7-2 and J is TRBJ2-7, with a possible D match to TRBD2 (6 bases). This CDR3 contains 15 residues. The V end lost 4 bases, the J end lost 2 bases, and 15 bases lay between the germline ends. Germline lookup yields CDR1 SGHTA and CDR2 FQGNSA. The CDR3 sequence: CASSSPETSAYEQYF. The CDR3 DNA is TGTGCCAGCAGCTCACCCGAGACTAGTGCCTACGAGCAGTACTTC.

The chain uses TRBV29-1 and TRBJ2-3; D not resolved. Germline assignment: CDR1 SQVTM and CDR2 ANQGSEA. This CDR3 is built from 11 residues. The V end was cut by 1 base, the J end by 12 bases, with 11 bases between. The CDR3 DNA is TGCAGCGTTGAAGTAGAGTACCTCCAGTATTTT. This gives the protein CSVEVEYLQYF.

The rearrangement links TRBV19 to TRBJ1-4; no firm D call. Trimming cost V 4 bases and J 8 bases, with 11 bases left between them. The germline V gene has CDR1 LNHDA and CDR2 SQIVND (reference sequence). There are 13 residues in the CDR3. Here the CDR3 reads CASSRRHKEKLFF. The CDR3 DNA sequence: TGTGCCAGTAGTAGACGACACAAAGAAAAACTGTTTTTT.

The V and J genes are TRBV10-1 and TRBJ2-5; D possibly corresponds to TRBD2 (5 bases). The germline V and J ends were trimmed by 3 bases and 5 bases, with 16 bases remaining between them. Per the germline V gene, CDR1 is WNHNN and CDR2 is SYGVQD (reference sequence). The length of the CDR3 is 15 residues. CDR3 in amino acids: CASSERGGSRETQYF. The CDR3 DNA follows: TGCGCCAGCAGTGAACGAGGAGGTTCCAGGGAGACCCAGTACTTC.

This clone has just a few counts. The V and J genes are TRBV30 and TRBJ2-5; 7 positions agree with TRBD2. The CDR3 sequence is 14 residues long. V trimming: 3 bases; J trimming: 2 bases; junction bases outside the gene matches: 6. Germline lookup yields CDR1 GTSNPN and CDR2 SVGIG (reference sequence). CDR3 bases: TGTGCCTGGAGGACCCTAGCGGCACAAGAGACCCAGTACTTC. This translates into CAWRTLAAQETQYF. Looking up the rest from reference TRBV30 and TRBJ2-5 gives the full variable domain: SQTIHQWPATLVQPVGSPLSLECTVEGTSNPNLYWYRQAAGRGLQLLFYSVGIGQISSEVPQNLSASRPQDRQFILSSKKLLLSDSGFYLCAWRTLAAQETQYFGPGTRLLVL.

This chain links TRBV29-1 with TRBJ1-2, with 9 positions matching TRBD1. V lost 6 bases, J lost 5 bases, and 16 bases stayed unmatched. This CDR3 comprises 16 residues. Germline V gives CDR1 SQVTM, CDR2 ANQGSEA. CDR3 region: CSVTTGGSFSRYGYTF. The CDR3, as DNA: TGCAGCGTGACAACAGGGGGCTCTTTTAGTCGGTATGGCTACACCTTC.

The chain carries TRBV7-2 and TRBJ1-1; no reliable D call. The CDR3 has 14 residues. Deletions cut 5 bases from V and 3 bases from J, with 13 bases between. The germline V gene has CDR1 SGHTA and CDR2 FQGNSA. The CDR3 DNA follows: TGTGCCAGCAGCCTTACCCGTTCGGACACTGAAGCTTTCTTT. Translation gives CASSLTRSDTEAFF.

The rearrangement uses TRBV30 and TRBJ2-1, with D perhaps TRBD2 (6 bases). The ends were cut back, 1 base at V and 0 bases at J, with 7 bases in the middle. Germline lookup yields CDR1 GTSNPN and CDR2 SVGIG (reference sequence). The CDR3 loop spans 14 amino acids. The CDR3 DNA is TGTGCCTGGAGTGACGGGGGCTCCTACAATGAGCAGTTCTTC. This gives the protein CAWSDGGSYNEQFF.

The genes are TRBV5-6 and TRBJ2-1, with 7 bases aligning to TRBD1. Trimming took 0 bases from V and 10 from J; bases not matched to a gene: 4. The CDR3 is made up of 13 amino acids. The germline gives CDR1 SGHDT, CDR2 YYEEEE. CDR3 sequence: CASSLVRDREQFF. The CDR3 coding sequence is TGTGCCAGCAGCTTGGTCCGGGACAGAGAGCAGTTCTTC.

This chain links TRBV14 with TRBJ1-1, with D perhaps TRBD1 (6 bases). CDR1 SGHDN and CDR2 FVKESK come from the germline V gene. The CDR3 covers 15 residues. V was pared by 2 bases and J by 1 base, with 11 bases between. The CDR3 is CASSQLKDRNTEAFF. CDR3 in DNA: TGTGCCAGCAGCCAACTTAAGGACAGGAACACTGAAGCTTTCTTT.

The chain is built from TRBV18 and TRBJ2-7, with 7 bases lining up with TRBD1. V dropped 6 bases and J dropped 3; count of bases not matched to a gene: 8. The CDR3 extends over 14 amino acids. CDR1 KGHSH and CDR2 LQKENI come from the germline V gene. Here the CDR3 reads CASSNLTGHYEQYF. The CDR3 DNA reads TGTGCCAGCTCCAATCTGACAGGGCACTACGAGCAGTACTTC.

A note on this clone: The germline gene is not matched at one end of the junction; a read error may be the cause. The rearrangement links TRBV29-1 to TRBJ2-3; perhaps TRBD2 as D (5 bases). The CDR3 has 13 amino acids. Germline CDR1 SQVTM, CDR2 ANQGSEA. The CDR3 DNA follows: TGCAGCGTCGAAGGCCAGGCGGGAGATACGCAGTATTTT. Translating gives CSVEGQAGDTQYF.